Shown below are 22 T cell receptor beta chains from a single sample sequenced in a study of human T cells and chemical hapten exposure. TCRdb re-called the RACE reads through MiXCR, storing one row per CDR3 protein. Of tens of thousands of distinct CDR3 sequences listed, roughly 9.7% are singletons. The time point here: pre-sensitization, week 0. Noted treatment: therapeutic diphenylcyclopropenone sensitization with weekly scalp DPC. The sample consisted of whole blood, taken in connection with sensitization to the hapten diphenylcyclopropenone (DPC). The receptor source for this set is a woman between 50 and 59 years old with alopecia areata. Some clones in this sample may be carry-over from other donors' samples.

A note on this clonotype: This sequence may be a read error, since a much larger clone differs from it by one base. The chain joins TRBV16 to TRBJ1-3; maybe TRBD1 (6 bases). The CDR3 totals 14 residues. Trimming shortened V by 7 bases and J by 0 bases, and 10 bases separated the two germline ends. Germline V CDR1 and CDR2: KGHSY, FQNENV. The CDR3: CASTQGNSGNTIYF. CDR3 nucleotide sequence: TGTGCCAGCACCCAGGGGAACTCTGGAAACACCATATATTTT.

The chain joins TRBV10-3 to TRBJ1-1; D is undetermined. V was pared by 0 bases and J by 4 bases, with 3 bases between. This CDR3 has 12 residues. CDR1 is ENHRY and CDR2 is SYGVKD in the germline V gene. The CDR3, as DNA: TGTGCCATCAGTGAGTCGACCACTGAAGCTTTCTTT. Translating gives CAISESTTEAFF.

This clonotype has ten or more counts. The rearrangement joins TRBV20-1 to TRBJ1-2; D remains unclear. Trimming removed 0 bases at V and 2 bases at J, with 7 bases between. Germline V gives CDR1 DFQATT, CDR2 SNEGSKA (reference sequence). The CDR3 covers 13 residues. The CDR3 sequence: CSARDQWNYGYTF. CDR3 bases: TGCAGTGCTAGAGATCAATGGAACTATGGCTACACCTTC.

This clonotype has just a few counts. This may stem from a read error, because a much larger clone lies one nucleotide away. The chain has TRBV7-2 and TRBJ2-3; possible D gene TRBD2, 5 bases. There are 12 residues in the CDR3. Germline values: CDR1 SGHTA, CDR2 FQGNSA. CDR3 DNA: TGTGTCAGCAGCTTAGCGCTTGGGACGCAGTATTTT. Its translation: CVSSLALGTQYF.

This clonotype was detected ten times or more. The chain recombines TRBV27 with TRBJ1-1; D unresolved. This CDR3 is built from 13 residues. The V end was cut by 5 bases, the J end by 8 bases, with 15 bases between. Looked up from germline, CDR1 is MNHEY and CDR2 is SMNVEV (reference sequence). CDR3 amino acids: CASSPGVRGEAFF. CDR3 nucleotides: TGTGCCAGCAGTCCTGGGGTACGTGGGGAAGCTTTCTTT.

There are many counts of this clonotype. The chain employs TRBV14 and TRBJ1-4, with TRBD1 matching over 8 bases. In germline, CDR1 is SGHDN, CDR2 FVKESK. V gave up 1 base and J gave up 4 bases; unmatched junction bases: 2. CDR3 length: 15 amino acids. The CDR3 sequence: CASSQGDRINEKLFF. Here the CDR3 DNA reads TGTGCCAGCAGCCAAGGGGACAGGATTAATGAAAAACTGTTTTTT.

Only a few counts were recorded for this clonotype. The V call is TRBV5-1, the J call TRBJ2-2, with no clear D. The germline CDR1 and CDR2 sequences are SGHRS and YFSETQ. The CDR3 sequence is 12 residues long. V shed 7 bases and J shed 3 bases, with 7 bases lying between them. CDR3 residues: CASGVYTGELFF. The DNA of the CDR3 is TGCGCCAGCGGGGTTTACACCGGGGAGCTGTTTTTT.

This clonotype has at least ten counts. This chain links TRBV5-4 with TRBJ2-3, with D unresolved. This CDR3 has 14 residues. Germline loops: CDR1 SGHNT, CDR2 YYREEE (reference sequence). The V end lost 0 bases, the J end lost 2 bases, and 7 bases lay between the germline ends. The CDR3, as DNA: TGTGCCAGCAGCTTGGGGCAAATCACAGATACGCAGTATTTT. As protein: CASSLGQITDTQYF.

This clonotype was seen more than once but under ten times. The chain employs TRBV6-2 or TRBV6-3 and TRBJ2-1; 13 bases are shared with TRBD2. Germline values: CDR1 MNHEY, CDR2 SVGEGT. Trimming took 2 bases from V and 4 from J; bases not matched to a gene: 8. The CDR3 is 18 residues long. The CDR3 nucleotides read TGTGCCAGCAGTTACGCAAGACTAGCGGGGGGTACTTACAATGAGCAGTTCTTC. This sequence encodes CASSYARLAGGTYNEQFF.

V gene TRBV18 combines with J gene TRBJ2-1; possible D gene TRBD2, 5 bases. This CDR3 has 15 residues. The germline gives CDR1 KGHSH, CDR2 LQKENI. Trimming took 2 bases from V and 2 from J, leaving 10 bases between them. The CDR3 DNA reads TGTGCCAGCTCACCATCGAGGGCGACCTACAATGAGCAGTTCTTC. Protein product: CASSPSRATYNEQFF.

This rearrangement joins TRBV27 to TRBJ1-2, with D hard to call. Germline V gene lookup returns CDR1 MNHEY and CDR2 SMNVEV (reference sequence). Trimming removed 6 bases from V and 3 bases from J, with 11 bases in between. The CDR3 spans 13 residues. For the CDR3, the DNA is TGTGCCAGCAGCCAAACAAGCTACTATGGCTACACCTTC. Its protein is CASSQTSYYGYTF.

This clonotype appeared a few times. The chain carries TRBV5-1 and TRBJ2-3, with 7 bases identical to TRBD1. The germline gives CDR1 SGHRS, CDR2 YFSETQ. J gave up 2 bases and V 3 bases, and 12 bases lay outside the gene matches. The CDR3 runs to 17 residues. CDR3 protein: CASSSPQGQRATDTQYF. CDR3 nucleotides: TGCGCCAGCAGCTCTCCTCAGGGACAGAGAGCCACAGATACGCAGTATTTT.

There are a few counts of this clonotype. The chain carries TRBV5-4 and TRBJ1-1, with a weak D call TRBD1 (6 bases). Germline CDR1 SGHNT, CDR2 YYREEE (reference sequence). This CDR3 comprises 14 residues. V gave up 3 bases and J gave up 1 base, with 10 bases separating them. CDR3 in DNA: TGTGCCAGCAGCTGGGGACAAGGGAACACTGAAGCTTTCTTT. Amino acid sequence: CASSWGQGNTEAFF.

This chain's CDR3 is CASSEYTEAFF. DNA for the CDR3: TGTGCCAGCAGTGAGTACACTGAAGCTTTCTTT. The chain employs TRBV6-1 and TRBJ1-1, with D unresolved. V was trimmed by 3 bases and J by 3 bases, leaving 2 bases between them. CDR1 and CDR2 from the germline V gene are MNHNS and SASEGT. This CDR3 contains 11 residues.

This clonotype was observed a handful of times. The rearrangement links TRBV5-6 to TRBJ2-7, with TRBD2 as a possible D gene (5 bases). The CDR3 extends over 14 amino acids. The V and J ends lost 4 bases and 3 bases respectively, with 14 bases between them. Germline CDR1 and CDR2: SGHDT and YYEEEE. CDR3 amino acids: CASSRGWGHYEQYF. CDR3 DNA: TGTGCCAGCAGCCGAGGGTGGGGTCACTACGAGCAGTACTTC.

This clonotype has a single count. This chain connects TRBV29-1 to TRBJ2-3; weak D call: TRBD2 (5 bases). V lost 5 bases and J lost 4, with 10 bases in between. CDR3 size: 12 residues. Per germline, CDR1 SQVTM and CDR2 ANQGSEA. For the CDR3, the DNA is TGCAGCGTTAAGTCGGGGTCAGATACGCAGTATTTT. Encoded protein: CSVKSGSDTQYF.

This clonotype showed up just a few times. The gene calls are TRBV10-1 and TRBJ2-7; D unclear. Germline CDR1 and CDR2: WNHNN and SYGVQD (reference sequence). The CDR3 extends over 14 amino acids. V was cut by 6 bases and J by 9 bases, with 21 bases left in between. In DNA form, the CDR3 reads TGCGCCAGCAGCCCACAAATGACCAACGACGGGCAGTACTTC. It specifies CASSPQMTNDGQYF.

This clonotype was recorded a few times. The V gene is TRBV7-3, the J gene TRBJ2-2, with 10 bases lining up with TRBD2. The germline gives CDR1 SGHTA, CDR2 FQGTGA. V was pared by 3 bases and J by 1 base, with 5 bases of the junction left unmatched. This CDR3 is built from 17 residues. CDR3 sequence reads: CASSLASGGLNTGELFF. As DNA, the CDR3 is TGTGCCAGCAGCTTGGCTAGCGGGGGCCTGAACACCGGGGAGCTGTTTTTT.

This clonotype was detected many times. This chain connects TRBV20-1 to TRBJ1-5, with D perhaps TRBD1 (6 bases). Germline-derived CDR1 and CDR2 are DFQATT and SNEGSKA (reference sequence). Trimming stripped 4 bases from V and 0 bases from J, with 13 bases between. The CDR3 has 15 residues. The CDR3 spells CSATVGGRSNQPQHF. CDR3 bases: TGCAGTGCTACCGTAGGGGGTCGTAGCAATCAGCCCCAGCATTTT.

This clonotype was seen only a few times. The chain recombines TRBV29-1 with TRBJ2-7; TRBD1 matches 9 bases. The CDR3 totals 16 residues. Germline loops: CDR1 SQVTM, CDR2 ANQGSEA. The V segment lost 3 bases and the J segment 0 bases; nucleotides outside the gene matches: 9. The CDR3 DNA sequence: TGCAGCGTTGAGAGAAGGACAGGGGTCAGCTCCTACGAGCAGTACTTC. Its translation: CSVERRTGVSSYEQYF.

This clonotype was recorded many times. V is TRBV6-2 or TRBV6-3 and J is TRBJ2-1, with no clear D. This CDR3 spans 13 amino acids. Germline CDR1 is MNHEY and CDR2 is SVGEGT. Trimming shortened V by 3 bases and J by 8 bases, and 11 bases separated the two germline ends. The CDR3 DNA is TGTGCCAGCAGTTATTTGACCCACCATGAGCAGTTCTTC. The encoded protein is CASSYLTHHEQFF.

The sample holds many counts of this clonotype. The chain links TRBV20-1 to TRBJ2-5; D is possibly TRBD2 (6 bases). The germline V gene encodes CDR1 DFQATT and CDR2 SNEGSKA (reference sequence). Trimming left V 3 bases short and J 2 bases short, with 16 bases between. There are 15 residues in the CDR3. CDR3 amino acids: CSARDYATLQETQYF. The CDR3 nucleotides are TGCAGTGCTAGGGACTACGCCACCCTGCAAGAGACCCAGTACTTC.